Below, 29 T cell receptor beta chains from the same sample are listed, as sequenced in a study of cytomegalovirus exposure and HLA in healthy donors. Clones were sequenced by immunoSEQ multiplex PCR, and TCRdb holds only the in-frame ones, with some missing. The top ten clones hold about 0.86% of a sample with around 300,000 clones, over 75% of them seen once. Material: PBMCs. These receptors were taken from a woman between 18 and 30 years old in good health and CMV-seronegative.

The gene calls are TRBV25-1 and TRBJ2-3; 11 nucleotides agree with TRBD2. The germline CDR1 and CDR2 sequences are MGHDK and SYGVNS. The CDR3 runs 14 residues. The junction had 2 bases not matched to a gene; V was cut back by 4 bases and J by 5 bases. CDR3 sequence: CASSGGLAGDTQYF. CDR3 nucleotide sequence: TGTGCCAGCAGTGGAGGACTAGCGGGAGATACGCAGTATTTT. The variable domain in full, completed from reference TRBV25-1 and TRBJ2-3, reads EADIYQTPRYLVIGTGKKITLECSQTMGHDKMYWYQQDPGMELHLIHYSYGVNSTEKGDLSSESTVSRIRTEHFPLTLESARPSHTSQYLCASSGGLAGDTQYFGPGTRLTVL.

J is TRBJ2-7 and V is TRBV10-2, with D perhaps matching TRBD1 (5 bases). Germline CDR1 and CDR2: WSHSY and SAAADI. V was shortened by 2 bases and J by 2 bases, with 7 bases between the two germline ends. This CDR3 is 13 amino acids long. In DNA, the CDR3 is TGCGCCAGCAGTGAGGACAGTCCCTACGAGCAGTACTTC. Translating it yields CASSEDSPYEQYF.

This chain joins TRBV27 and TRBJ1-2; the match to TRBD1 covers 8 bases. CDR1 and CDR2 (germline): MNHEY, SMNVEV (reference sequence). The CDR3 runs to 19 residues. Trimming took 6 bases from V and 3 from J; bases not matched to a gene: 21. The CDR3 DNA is TGTGCCAGCAGCTTAAGGGGCACCGGGGACAGGAAGGACCACTATGGCTACACCTTC. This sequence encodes CASSLRGTGDRKDHYGYTF.

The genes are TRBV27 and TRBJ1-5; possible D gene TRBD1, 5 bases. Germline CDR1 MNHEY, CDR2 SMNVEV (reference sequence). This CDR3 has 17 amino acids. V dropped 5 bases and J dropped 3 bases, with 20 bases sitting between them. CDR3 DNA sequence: TGTGCCAGCAGTCCATACGGACTGGGGGGGAACAATCAGCCCCAGCATTTT. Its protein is CASSPYGLGGNNQPQHF.

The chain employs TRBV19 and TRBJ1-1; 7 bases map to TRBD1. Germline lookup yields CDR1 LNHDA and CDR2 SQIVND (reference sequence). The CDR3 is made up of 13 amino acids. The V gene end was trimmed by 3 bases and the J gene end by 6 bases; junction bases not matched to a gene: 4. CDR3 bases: TGTGCCAGTAGTATGACAGGGACCGCTGAAGCTTTCTTT. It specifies CASSMTGTAEAFF.

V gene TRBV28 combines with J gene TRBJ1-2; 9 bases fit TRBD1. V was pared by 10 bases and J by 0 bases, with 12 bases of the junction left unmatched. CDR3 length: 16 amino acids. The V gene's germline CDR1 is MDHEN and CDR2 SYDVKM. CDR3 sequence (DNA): TGTGCCACCCCGGGACAGGGATCCTCAGCTAACTATGGCTACACCTTC. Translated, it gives CATPGQGSSANYGYTF.

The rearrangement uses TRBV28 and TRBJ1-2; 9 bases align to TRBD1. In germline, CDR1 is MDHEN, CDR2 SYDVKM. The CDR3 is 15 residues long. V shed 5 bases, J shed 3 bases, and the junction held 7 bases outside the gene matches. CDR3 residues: CASSPRDRVHYGYTF. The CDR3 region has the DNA TGTGCCAGCAGTCCGAGGGACAGGGTGCACTATGGCTACACCTTC.

CDR3 DNA: TGTGCCAGCAGTGGGGAAGGGGGCAAGCAGTACTTC. Its translation: CASSGEGGKQYF. This chain joins TRBV2 and TRBJ2-7; 7 nucleotides agree with TRBD1. Trimming took 4 bases from V and 8 from J; bases not matched to a gene: 5. The CDR3 covers 12 residues. Germline-derived CDR1 and CDR2 are SNHLY and FYNNEI.

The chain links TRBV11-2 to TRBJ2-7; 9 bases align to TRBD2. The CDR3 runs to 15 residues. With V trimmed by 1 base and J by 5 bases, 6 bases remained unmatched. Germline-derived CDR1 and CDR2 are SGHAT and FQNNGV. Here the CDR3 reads CASSLVAGGPHEQYF. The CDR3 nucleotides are TGTGCCAGCAGCTTAGTGGCGGGAGGGCCACACGAGCAGTACTTC.

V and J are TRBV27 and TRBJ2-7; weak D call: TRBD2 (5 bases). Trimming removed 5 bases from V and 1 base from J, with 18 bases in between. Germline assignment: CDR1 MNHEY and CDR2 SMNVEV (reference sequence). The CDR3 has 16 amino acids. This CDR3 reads CASSPLDWASSYEQYF. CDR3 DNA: TGTGCCAGCAGTCCCCTGGACTGGGCCTCATCCTACGAGCAGTACTTC.

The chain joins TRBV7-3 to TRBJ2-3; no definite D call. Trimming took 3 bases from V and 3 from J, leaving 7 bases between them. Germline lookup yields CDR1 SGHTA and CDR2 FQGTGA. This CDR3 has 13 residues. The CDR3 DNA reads TGTGCCAGCAGCTTCCACGGTACAGATACGCAGTATTTT. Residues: CASSFHGTDTQYF.

The CDR3 DNA follows: TGTGCCAGCAGCTTAGGAACAGGGGTCAATGAGCAGTTCTTC. Encoded protein: CASSLGTGVNEQFF. The chain combines TRBV11-2 with TRBJ2-1; TRBD1 agrees at 7 bases. Germline lookup yields CDR1 SGHAT and CDR2 FQNNGV. The CDR3 sequence is 14 residues long. Trimming cost V 1 base and J 6 bases; bases outside gene matches: 3.

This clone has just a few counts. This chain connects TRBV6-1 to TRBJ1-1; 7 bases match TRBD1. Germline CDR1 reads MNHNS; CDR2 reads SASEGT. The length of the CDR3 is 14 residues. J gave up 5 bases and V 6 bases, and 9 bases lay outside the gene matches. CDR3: CASSLTGLGTEAFF. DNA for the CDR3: TGTGCCAGCAGCCTGACAGGGCTTGGGACTGAAGCTTTCTTT.

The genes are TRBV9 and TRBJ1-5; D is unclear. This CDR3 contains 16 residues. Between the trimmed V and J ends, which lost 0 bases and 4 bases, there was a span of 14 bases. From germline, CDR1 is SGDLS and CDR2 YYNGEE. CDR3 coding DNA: TGTGCCAGCAGCGTAGGGGTAGGCACGACTAATCAGCCCCAGCATTTT. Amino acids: CASSVGVGTTNQPQHF. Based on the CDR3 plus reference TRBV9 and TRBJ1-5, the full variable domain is DSGVTQTPKHLITATGQRVTLRCSPRSGDLSVYWYQQSLDQGLQFLIQYYNGEERAKGNILERFSAQQFPDLHSELNLSSLELGDSALYFCASSVGVGTTNQPQHFGDGTRLSIL.

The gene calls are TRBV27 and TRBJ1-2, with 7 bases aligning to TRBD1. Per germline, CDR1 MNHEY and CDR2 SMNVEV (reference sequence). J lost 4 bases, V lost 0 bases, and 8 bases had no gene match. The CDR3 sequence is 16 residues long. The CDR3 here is CASSLSSTGVTYGYTF. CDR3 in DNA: TGTGCCAGCAGTTTATCGTCAACAGGGGTGACCTATGGCTACACCTTC.

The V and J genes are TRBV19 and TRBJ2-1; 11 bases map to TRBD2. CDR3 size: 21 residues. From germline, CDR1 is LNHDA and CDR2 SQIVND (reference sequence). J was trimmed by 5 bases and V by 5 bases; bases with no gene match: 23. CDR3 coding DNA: TGTGCCAGTAGTCCGGGGATAGCGGGAGGGCCTTTCATCAGGTACGACAATGAGCAGTTCTTC. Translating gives CASSPGIAGGPFIRYDNEQFF.

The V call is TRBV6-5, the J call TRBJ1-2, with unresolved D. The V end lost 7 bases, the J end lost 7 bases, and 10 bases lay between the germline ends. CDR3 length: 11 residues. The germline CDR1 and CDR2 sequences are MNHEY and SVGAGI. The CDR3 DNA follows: TGTGCCAGCAAGTCAGGAGGTGGCTACACCTTC. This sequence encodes CASKSGGGYTF.

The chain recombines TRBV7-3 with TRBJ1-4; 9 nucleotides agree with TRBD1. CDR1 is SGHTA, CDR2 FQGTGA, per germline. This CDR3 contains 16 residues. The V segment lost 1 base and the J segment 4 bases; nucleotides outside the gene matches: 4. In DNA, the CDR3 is TGTGCCAGCAGCTTAAGGACAGGGGAAGGTAATGAAAAACTGTTTTTT. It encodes CASSLRTGEGNEKLFF.

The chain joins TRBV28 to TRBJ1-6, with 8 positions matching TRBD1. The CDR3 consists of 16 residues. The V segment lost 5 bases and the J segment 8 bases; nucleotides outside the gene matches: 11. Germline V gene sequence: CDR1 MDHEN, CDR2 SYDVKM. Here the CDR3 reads CASSNLQGANYSPLHF. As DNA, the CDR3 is TGTGCCAGCAGTAACCTCCAGGGGGCCAATTATTCACCCCTCCACTTT.

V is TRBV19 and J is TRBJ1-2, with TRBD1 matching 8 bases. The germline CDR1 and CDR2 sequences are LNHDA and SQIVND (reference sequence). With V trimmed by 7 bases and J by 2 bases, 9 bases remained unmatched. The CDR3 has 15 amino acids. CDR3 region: CASTPRQGANYGYTF. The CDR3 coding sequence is TGTGCCAGTACGCCCCGCCAGGGGGCCAACTATGGCTACACCTTC.

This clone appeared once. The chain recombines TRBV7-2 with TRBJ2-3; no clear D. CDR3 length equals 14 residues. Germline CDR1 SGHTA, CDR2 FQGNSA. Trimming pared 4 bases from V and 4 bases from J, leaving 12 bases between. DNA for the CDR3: TGTGCCAGCAGCTGGGCAGGATCTCCAGATACGCAGTATTTT. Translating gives CASSWAGSPDTQYF.

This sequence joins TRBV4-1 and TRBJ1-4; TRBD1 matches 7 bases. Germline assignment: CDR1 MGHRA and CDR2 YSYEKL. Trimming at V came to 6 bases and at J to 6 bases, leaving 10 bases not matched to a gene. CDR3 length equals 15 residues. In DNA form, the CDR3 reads TGCGCCAGCAGAGCTTACCAGGGGGATTATGAAAAACTGTTTTTT. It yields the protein CASRAYQGDYEKLFF.

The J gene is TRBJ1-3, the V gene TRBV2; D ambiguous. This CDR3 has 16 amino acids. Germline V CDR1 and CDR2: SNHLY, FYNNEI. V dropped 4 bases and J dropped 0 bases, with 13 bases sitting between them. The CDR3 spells CASSGKEASSGNTIYF. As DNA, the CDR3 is TGTGCCAGCAGTGGGAAGGAAGCGAGCTCTGGAAACACCATATATTTT.

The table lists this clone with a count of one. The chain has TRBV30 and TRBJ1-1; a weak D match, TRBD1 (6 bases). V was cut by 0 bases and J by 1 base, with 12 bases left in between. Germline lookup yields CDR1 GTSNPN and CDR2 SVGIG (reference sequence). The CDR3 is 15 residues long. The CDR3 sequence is CAWSVWGGSNTEAFF. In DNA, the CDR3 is TGTGCCTGGAGTGTTTGGGGGGGCTCGAACACTGAAGCTTTCTTT.

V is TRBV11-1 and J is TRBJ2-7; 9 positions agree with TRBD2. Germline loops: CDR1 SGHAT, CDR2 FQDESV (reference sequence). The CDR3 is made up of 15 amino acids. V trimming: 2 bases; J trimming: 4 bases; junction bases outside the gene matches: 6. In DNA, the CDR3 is TGTGCCAGCAGCTTAAGGATGCGGGAGGGTTACGAGCAGTACTTC. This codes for CASSLRMREGYEQYF.

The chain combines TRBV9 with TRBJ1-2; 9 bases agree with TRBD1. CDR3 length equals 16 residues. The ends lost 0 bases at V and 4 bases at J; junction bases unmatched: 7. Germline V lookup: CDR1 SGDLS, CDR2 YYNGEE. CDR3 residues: CASSVGTGGIGYGYTF. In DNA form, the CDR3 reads TGTGCCAGCAGCGTAGGAACAGGGGGCATTGGCTATGGCTACACCTTC.

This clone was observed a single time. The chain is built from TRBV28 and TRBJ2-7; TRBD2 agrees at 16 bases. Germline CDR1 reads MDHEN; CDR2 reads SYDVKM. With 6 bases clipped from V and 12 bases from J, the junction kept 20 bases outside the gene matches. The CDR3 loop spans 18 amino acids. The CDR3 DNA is TGTGCCAGCAGACTAGGGACTAGCGGGAGGGCCAGTAGCCCGAGGGTGTACTTC. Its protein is CASRLGTSGRASSPRVYF. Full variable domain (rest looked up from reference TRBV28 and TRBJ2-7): DVKVTQSSRYLVKRTGEKVFLECVQDMDHENMFWYRQDPGLGLRLIYFSYDVKMKEKGDIPEGYSVSREKKERFSLILESASTNQTSMYLCASRLGTSGRASSPRVYFGPGTRLTVT.

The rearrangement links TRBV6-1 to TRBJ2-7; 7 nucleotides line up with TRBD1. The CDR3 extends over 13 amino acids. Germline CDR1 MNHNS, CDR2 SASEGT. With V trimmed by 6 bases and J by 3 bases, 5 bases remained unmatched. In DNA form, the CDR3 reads TGTGCCAGCAGCACCAGGGGGAACTACGAGCAGTACTTC. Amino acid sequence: CASSTRGNYEQYF.

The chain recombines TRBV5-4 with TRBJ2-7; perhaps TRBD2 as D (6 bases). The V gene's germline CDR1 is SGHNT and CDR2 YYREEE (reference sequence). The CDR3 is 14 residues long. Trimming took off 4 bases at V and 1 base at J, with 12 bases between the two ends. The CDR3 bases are TGTGCCAGCAGCACGCGGGGTCCTTCCTACGAGCAGTACTTC. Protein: CASSTRGPSYEQYF.